The 5 T cell receptor beta chains presented below share a single source sample, sequenced in a study of T cells in Graves' hyperthyroidism and ophthalmopathy. RNA transcripts gave rise to amplified TCR beta CDR3 regions. HTBI primers were used for first-round RT-PCR of the TCR CDR3. MiXCR, applied by TCRdb to the multiplex PCR reads, yields one record per CDR3 protein. This sample has approximately 590,000 distinct CDR3 sequences; more than 15% occur once, and the top ten carry roughly 6.6%. Sequenced sample: blood. The receptor source for this set is a woman aged 25 to 45 with Graves' hyperthyroidism.

This clonotype has a count of ten or more. V and J are TRBV11-2 and TRBJ2-4; perhaps TRBD2 as D (5 bases). The CDR3 is made up of 16 amino acids. Trimming removed 1 base from V and 0 bases from J, with 10 bases in between. Germline lookup yields CDR1 SGHAT and CDR2 FQNNGV. The CDR3 region is CASSLGVRVAKNIQYF. CDR3 sequence (DNA): TGTGCCAGCAGCTTAGGGGTGAGGGTAGCCAAAAACATTCAGTACTTC.

This clonotype was found a few times. This CDR3 reads CASSPDSLNQPQHF. The CDR3 bases are TGTGCCAGCAGCCCGGACAGCTTAAATCAGCCCCAGCATTTT. The chain couples TRBV7-2 to TRBJ1-5; maybe TRBD1 (6 bases). Germline V gene lookup returns CDR1 SGHTA and CDR2 FQGNSA. The CDR3 has 14 residues. The V end lost 5 bases, the J end lost 4 bases, and 12 bases lay between the germline ends.

This clonotype was recorded many times. J is TRBJ2-1 and V is TRBV11-2; D possibly matches TRBD1 or TRBD2 (5 bases each). The CDR3 is made up of 13 amino acids. The germline V gene encodes CDR1 SGHAT and CDR2 FQNNGV. V lost 7 bases and J 11 bases, leaving 18 bases between the germline ends. CDR3: CASNAVRGYKQFF. The CDR3 coding sequence is TGTGCCAGCAACGCCGTTCGGGGCTATAAGCAGTTCTTC.

The chain employs TRBV5-6 and TRBJ2-1, with TRBD2 matching 8 bases. V shed 3 bases, J shed 8 bases, and the junction held 4 bases outside the gene matches. The germline gives CDR1 SGHDT, CDR2 YYEEEE. This CDR3 has 13 amino acids. Here the CDR3 DNA reads TGTGCCAGCAGCTCGGGGGGGAGCCATGAGCAGTTCTTC. The encoded protein is CASSSGGSHEQFF.

This clonotype was picked up many times. The CDR3 region has the DNA TGTGCCAGCAGCTTATCGAGCGGGACGCACTACGAGCAGTACTTC. The encoded protein is CASSLSSGTHYEQYF. The gene calls are TRBV7-2 and TRBJ2-7; 7 bases are a match to TRBD2. The CDR3 is 15 residues long. Unmatched junction bases numbered 7, after V lost 2 bases and J lost 3 bases. Germline loops: CDR1 SGHTA, CDR2 FQGNSA.